This TCR beta chain was obtained from a study of cytomegalovirus exposure and HLA in healthy donors. Study details: A prior study identified 120 million or so unique TCR beta sequences from 180 million or so T cells. Study outcomes and limitations: HLA alleles showed associations with 16,951 TCR beta sequences in a later analysis, at a 0.05 false discovery rate.

The J segment lost 4 bases and the V segment lost 4 bases, leaving 8 bases of the junction unmatched. Germline V gene sequence: CDR1 SGHDT, CDR2 YYEEEE. CDR3 length: 16 amino acids. As regards this clone: Its antigen remains unknown.

60 Vbeta and 13 Jbeta primers were used in PCR. TCRdb keeps only in-frame clones here, not all; method: immunoSEQ multiplex PCR. Of over 100,000 clones detected, about 80% appear once; the ten largest clones hold 9% to 15%. Source material: PBMCs. The chain is built from TRBV5-6 and TRBJ1-6; 7 nucleotides agree with TRBD1. This TCR came from a woman aged 35 to 49 in good health and CMV-seropositive. The CDR3 loop is CASSLNRGPYNSPLHF. In DNA, the CDR3 is TGTGCCAGCAGCCTAAACAGGGGCCCTTATAATTCACCCCTCCACTTT.